Listed here is a single T cell receptor (beta chain). CDR1 and CDR2 (germline): MNHNY, SVGAGI (reference sequence). Germline trimming cut 5 bases from V and 0 bases from J; bases unmatched to any gene: 19. The length of the CDR3 is 21 residues. The entry originates in a study of blood T cell repertoires in COVID-19. Study context: Both acute and convalescent COVID-19 samples were obtained from the United States, Italy and Spain. T cells, B-cell-depleted T cells, or PBMCs supplied cDNA or gDNA.

Per the original methods: Reference gene primer amplification gave estimated nucleated cell counts. TCRdb's copy holds only in-frame clones and misses some; the assay was immunoSEQ multiplex PCR. The V and J calls and clone size come from that table; D and trimming were worked out from the DNA. The table has about 4,900 clones, 75% to 90% seen once. Sample: peripheral blood. This sequence was found in a human donor in a cohort sampled during active COVID-19. The chain couples TRBV6-6 to TRBJ2-4; 10 positions agree with TRBD1. The CDR3 sequence: CASSLSFLQGQGLLAKNIQYF. CDR3 bases: TGTGCCAGCAGTCTATCTTTCCTTCAGGGACAGGGGTTATTAGCCAAAAACATTCAGTACTTC.